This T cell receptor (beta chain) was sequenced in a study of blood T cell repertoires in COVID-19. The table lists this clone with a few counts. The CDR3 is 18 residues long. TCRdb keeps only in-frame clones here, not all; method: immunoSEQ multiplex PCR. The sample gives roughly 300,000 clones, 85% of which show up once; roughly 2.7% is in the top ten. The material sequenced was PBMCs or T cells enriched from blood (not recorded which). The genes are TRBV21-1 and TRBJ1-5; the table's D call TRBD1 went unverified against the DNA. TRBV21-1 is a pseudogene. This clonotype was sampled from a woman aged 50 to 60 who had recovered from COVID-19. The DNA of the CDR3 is TGTGCCAGCAGCAAAAAATTAGGATCGGGACAGTGGGATCAGCCCCAGCATTTT. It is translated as CASSKKLGSGQWDQPQHF.